This T cell receptor (beta chain) comes out of a study of cytomegalovirus exposure and HLA in healthy donors. The PCR contained 60 Vbeta and 13 Jbeta primers. The protocol was immunoSEQ multiplex PCR, while the TCRdb copy is restricted to in-frame clones and leaves out a portion. This table has 150,000 to 200,000 clones, 65% to 85% appearing once. Notes on the study in general: Later analysis found that TCR beta chains associated with HLA were more clonally expanded than other, equally common chains. Cytomegalovirus-associated TCR beta chains were listed, numbering around 150. Later work found that TCR association rates differed between HLA loci; DRB1 had the most and HLA-C the fewest.

As concerns this clone: Its specificity is unknown.

CDR3 length equals 15 residues. V lost 3 bases to trimming and J lost 3 bases; unmatched junction nucleotides: 4. Germline CDR1 SNHLY, CDR2 FYNNEI. The donors, nominally healthy at sampling, likely had unrecorded immune exposures. This clonotype originated in a woman in her forties or fifties in good health and CMV-seropositive. The chain has TRBV2 and TRBJ2-7, with 11 positions matching TRBD1. Sample: PBMCs. CDR3: CASSEGQGGFYEQYF. Here the CDR3 DNA reads TGTGCCAGCAGTGAGGGACAGGGGGGTTTCTACGAGCAGTACTTC.